The 32 T cell receptor beta chains presented below share a single source sample, sequenced in a study of T cell responses to AZD1222 COVID-19 vaccine. Assay: immunoSEQ multiplex PCR; the TCRdb copy retains only in-frame clones and omits some. Seen here are 120,000 to 150,000 clones, about 90% observed once, and the top ten hold nearly 3.5%. The sample was peripheral blood, taken on day 0 of AZD1222 vaccination. The source is an adult in good health.

The rearrangement uses TRBV7-2 and TRBJ1-2, with TRBD1 matching over 7 bases. The V and J ends lost 5 bases and 4 bases, in that order; junction bases with no gene match: 10. Germline V lookup: CDR1 SGHTA, CDR2 FQGNSA. CDR3 size: 15 residues. CDR3 DNA: TGTGCCAGCAGCCAGTACCCCGGGACAGCCTATGGCTACACCTTC. Translated: CASSQYPGTAYGYTF.

V and J are TRBV30 and TRBJ2-7; the D is unclear. Trimming cost V 0 bases and J 5 bases, with 11 bases left between them. Per germline, CDR1 GTSNPN and CDR2 SVGIG (reference sequence). There are 13 residues in the CDR3. CDR3 amino acids: CAWSVRLPDEQYF. The CDR3 DNA sequence: TGTGCCTGGAGTGTAAGGCTCCCCGACGAGCAGTACTTC.

The chain employs TRBV6-5 and TRBJ1-4; unclear D gene. Trimming removed 6 bases at V and 6 bases at J, with 11 bases between. Per germline, CDR1 MNHEY and CDR2 SVGAGI. The CDR3 extends over 13 amino acids. The CDR3 spells CASRAAGDEKLFF. In DNA form, the CDR3 reads TGTGCCAGCAGGGCGGCAGGAGATGAAAAACTGTTTTTT.

The gene calls are TRBV19 and TRBJ2-1; D may be TRBD2 (6 bases). V was pared by 4 bases and J by 8 bases, with 21 bases between. CDR3 size: 16 residues. The germline CDR1 and CDR2 sequences are LNHDA and SQIVND (reference sequence). The CDR3 nucleotides are TGTGCCAGTAGTAGACCCTTGACGGGAGTATTCGATGAGCAGTTCTTC. As protein: CASSRPLTGVFDEQFF.

The V and J genes are TRBV29-1 and TRBJ1-1; TRBD1 might be the D (6 bases). CDR3 length equals 12 residues. The germline gives CDR1 SQVTM, CDR2 ANQGSEA. Trimming left V 4 bases short and J 4 bases short, with 10 bases between. CDR3 nucleotide sequence: TGCAGCGTTGTACTAGGGGGCACTGAAGCTTTCTTT. It translates to CSVVLGGTEAFF.

The chain recombines TRBV15 with TRBJ2-1; 10 nucleotides match TRBD2. Germline trimming cut 0 bases from V and 6 bases from J; bases unmatched to any gene: 11. Germline V CDR1 and CDR2: LNHNV, YYDKDF (reference sequence). The CDR3 runs to 18 residues. The DNA for the CDR3 is TGTGCCACCAGCAGAGATTTCTCTAGCGGGAGTTTTAGCAATGAGCAGTTCTTC. It translates to CATSRDFSSGSFSNEQFF.

The chain links TRBV12-1 to TRBJ2-2; the table names TRBD2, a call not compared with the DNA. TRBV12-1 is marked as a pseudogene. The CDR3 sequence is 13 residues long. In DNA form, the CDR3 reads TGTGCCAGCAGCTTTGAGAGCACCGGGGAGCTGTTTTTT. It specifies CASSFESTGELFF.

The chain joins TRBV3-1 (or the pseudogene TRBV3-2) to TRBJ2-7; D is undetermined. Looked up from germline, CDR1 is LGHDT and CDR2 is YNNKEL (reference sequence). With 7 bases removed from V and 0 bases from J, the gap between germline ends came to 10 bases. The CDR3 loop spans 13 amino acids. For the CDR3, the DNA is TGTGCCAGCAAACTATGGAGCTCCTACGAGCAGTACTTC. Translation gives CASKLWSSYEQYF.

The V and J genes are TRBV6-5 and TRBJ1-1; D unresolved. Germline assignment: CDR1 MNHEY and CDR2 SVGAGI. Trimming removed 2 bases at V and 1 base at J, with 5 bases between. There are 13 residues in the CDR3. CDR3 DNA: TGTGCCAGCAGTTACGCAGCGAACACTGAAGCTTTCTTT. Protein product: CASSYAANTEAFF.

This clone was picked up a small number of times. The chain carries TRBV15 and TRBJ1-1; possibly TRBD1 for D (6 bases). Germline V gives CDR1 LNHNV, CDR2 YYDKDF (reference sequence). V lost 0 bases, J lost 4 bases, and 18 bases lay in between. CDR3 size: 17 residues. The DNA for the CDR3 is TGTGCCACCAGCAGAGAAACTTACAGGGCTCCCTTCACTGAAGCTTTCTTT. Its protein is CATSRETYRAPFTEAFF. The full variable domain, completed using reference TRBV15 and TRBJ1-1, is DAMVIQNPRYQVTQFGKPVTLSCSQTLNHNVMYWYQQKSSQAPKLLFHYYDKDFNNEADTPDNFQSRRPNTSFCFLDIRSPGLGDTAMYLCATSRETYRAPFTEAFFGQGTRLTVV.

Note on this clone: The sample holds other DNA sequences that translate to the same CDR3. The DNA for the CDR3 is TGCGCCAGCAGCCTCACCGGGGACACCGGGGAGCTGTTTTTT. Its translation is CASSLTGDTGELFF. This chain links TRBV5-1 with TRBJ2-2, with a weak D call TRBD2 (5 bases). Trimming removed 4 bases at V and 3 bases at J, with 10 bases between. This CDR3 has 14 residues. CDR1 and CDR2 from the germline V gene are SGHRS and YFSETQ.

A single count supports this clone. The chain uses TRBV6-1 and TRBJ2-7; TRBD2 matches 11 bases. The CDR3 contains 19 residues. The germline V gene has CDR1 MNHNS and CDR2 SASEGT. Losses at the gene ends were 2 bases for V and 4 bases for J; bases not matched to a gene: 16. For the CDR3, the DNA is TGTGCCAGCAGTGAATACCCCCTAGCGGGAGGCTCATATTTGTACGAGCAGTACTTC. Amino acids: CASSEYPLAGGSYLYEQYF.

The CDR3 coding sequence is TGTGCCAGCACCACGGGGGCTAGCTACACCGGGGAGCTGTTTTTT. Translated: CASTTGASYTGELFF. The rearrangement joins TRBV28 to TRBJ2-2; D possibly uses TRBD1 or TRBD2 (6 bases each). The CDR3 sequence is 15 residues long. The V and J ends lost 7 bases and 3 bases respectively, with 15 bases between them. Germline loops: CDR1 MDHEN, CDR2 SYDVKM.

The rearrangement joins TRBV7-2 to TRBJ1-1; D is uncertain. The CDR3 is made up of 17 amino acids. Germline CDR1 is SGHTA and CDR2 is FQGNSA. V dropped 5 bases and J dropped 5 bases, with 24 bases sitting between them. The chain's CDR3 is CASSINWAMVSRTEAFF. The CDR3 bases are TGTGCCAGCAGCATAAATTGGGCGATGGTCTCGAGGACTGAAGCTTTCTTT.

Comments on this clone: Other DNA sequences in this specimen translate into the identical CDR3. The rearrangement links TRBV7-2 to TRBJ1-2; 7 bases map to TRBD1. Germline lookup yields CDR1 SGHTA and CDR2 FQGNSA. The trim removed 0 bases at V and 4 bases at J, leaving 2 bases unmatched. The CDR3 covers 14 residues. This chain's CDR3 is CASSLATGSYGYTF. For the CDR3, the DNA is TGTGCCAGCAGCTTAGCGACAGGGAGCTATGGCTACACCTTC. The full variable domain, completed using reference TRBV7-2 and TRBJ1-2, is GAGVSQSPSNKVTEKGKDVELRCDPISGHTALYWYRQSLGQGLEFLIYFQGNSAPDKSGLPSDRFSAERTGGSVSTLTIQRTQQEDSAVYLCASSLATGSYGYTFGSGTRLTVV.

Here the CDR3 reads CASSPGQINTEAFF. The CDR3 DNA follows: TGTGCCAGCAGTCCGGGACAGATTAACACTGAAGCTTTCTTT. The rearrangement joins TRBV25-1 to TRBJ1-1, with TRBD1 identical over 7 bases. The ends lost 5 bases at V and 2 bases at J; junction bases unmatched: 5. The CDR3 totals 14 residues. Germline V gene lookup returns CDR1 MGHDK and CDR2 SYGVNS.

The chain combines TRBV7-2 with TRBJ2-1; 7 nucleotides match TRBD2. Trimming took 1 base from V and 5 from J; bases not matched to a gene: 5. The CDR3 totals 15 residues. Looked up from germline, CDR1 is SGHTA and CDR2 is FQGNSA. This CDR3 reads CASSLEVAGDNEQFF. CDR3 DNA: TGTGCCAGCAGCTTAGAAGTAGCGGGTGACAATGAGCAGTTCTTC.

This chain joins TRBV12-3 or TRBV12-4 and TRBJ1-1; TRBD1 might be the D (5 bases). Trimming pared 6 bases from V and 7 bases from J, leaving 15 bases between. CDR3 size: 13 residues. The chain's CDR3 is CASRGRLGGEAFF. The CDR3 region has the DNA TGTGCCAGCAGGGGACGGTTAGGAGGTGAAGCTTTCTTT.

This clone has only one observation. V usage is TRBV18 and J usage is TRBJ2-1; 13 bases are a match to TRBD2. Trimming took 4 bases from V and 8 from J; bases not matched to a gene: 5. Germline V CDR1 and CDR2: KGHSH, LQKENI. The length of the CDR3 is 15 residues. CDR3 sequence reads: CASSLGLAGTDEQFF. CDR3 nucleotides: TGTGCCAGCTCACTGGGACTAGCGGGGACGGATGAGCAGTTCTTC.

The chain is built from TRBV4-1 and TRBJ2-3; the D call may be TRBD1 or TRBD2 (6 bases each). CDR1 is MGHRA, CDR2 YSYEKL, per germline. This CDR3 region has 17 residues. The V gene lost 0 bases and the J gene lost 0 bases, with 13 bases spanning the gap. CDR3 in amino acids: CASSQDQGGTSTDTQYF. The CDR3 nucleotides are TGCGCCAGCAGCCAAGATCAAGGAGGGACAAGCACAGATACGCAGTATTTT.

The chain has TRBV14 and TRBJ1-3, with D perhaps matching TRBD1 (5 bases). Trimming pared 4 bases from V and 0 bases from J, leaving 10 bases between. Germline CDR1 is SGHDN and CDR2 is FVKESK. The CDR3 spans 15 residues. The CDR3 protein is CASSPGLYSGNTIYF. Written as DNA, the CDR3 is TGTGCCAGCAGCCCGGGACTTTACTCTGGAAACACCATATATTTT.

V gene TRBV2 combines with J gene TRBJ2-3, with a tentative D call TRBD2 (5 bases). Germline CDR1 and CDR2: SNHLY and FYNNEI. The V gene lost 4 bases and the J gene lost 2 bases, with 10 bases spanning the gap. This CDR3 contains 14 residues. The CDR3 DNA is TGTGCCAGCAGTGGGCTAGCAGACACAGATACGCAGTATTTT. Translating it yields CASSGLADTDTQYF.

The CDR3 sequence: CASSHNTGGYTF. In DNA form, the CDR3 reads TGTGCCAGCAGCCACAACACCGGTGGCTACACCTTC. This chain joins TRBV7-2 and TRBJ1-2; D unclear. This CDR3 comprises 12 residues. Trimming took 5 bases from V and 7 from J, leaving 11 bases between them. Germline values: CDR1 SGHTA, CDR2 FQGNSA.

The V and J genes are TRBV10-3 and TRBJ2-7; tentatively, D is TRBD1 (7 bases). Germline loops: CDR1 ENHRY, CDR2 SYGVKD. The CDR3 covers 15 residues. Trimming took off 10 bases at V and 6 bases at J, with 25 bases between the two ends. CDR3: CATAPPGGTPLEQYF. The CDR3 region has the DNA TGTGCCACCGCACCCCCAGGGGGGACCCCCCTCGAGCAGTACTTC.

The chain has TRBV6-5 and TRBJ1-2, with D tentatively TRBD1 (5 bases). Germline values: CDR1 MNHEY, CDR2 SVGAGI. This CDR3 has 14 amino acids. V was pared by 7 bases and J by 4 bases, with 16 bases between. CDR3 nucleotides: TGTGCCAGCACCCCCAACGGGGCCAGCTATGGCTACACCTTC. Translated: CASTPNGASYGYTF.

This chain links TRBV30 with TRBJ1-5, with D unresolved. Trimming stripped 0 bases from V and 4 bases from J, with 10 bases between. This CDR3 contains 14 residues. Germline V gives CDR1 GTSNPN, CDR2 SVGIG (reference sequence). CDR3 protein: CAWSVNPGNQPQHF. As DNA, the CDR3 is TGTGCCTGGAGTGTTAATCCTGGGAATCAGCCCCAGCATTTT.

This clone is a singleton in its sample. V gene TRBV4-2 combines with J gene TRBJ1-2, with D possibly being TRBD1 (6 bases). The germline CDR1 and CDR2 sequences are LGHNA and YNFKEQ. The CDR3 has 14 amino acids. Trimming removed 4 bases at V and 3 bases at J, with 12 bases between. CDR3 protein: CASSPRDTDYGYTF. The DNA for the CDR3 is TGTGCCAGCAGCCCCCGGGACACAGACTATGGCTACACCTTC.

The chain recombines TRBV6-5 with TRBJ1-1; D perhaps matches TRBD1 (5 bases). In germline, CDR1 is MNHEY, CDR2 SVGAGI. This CDR3 has 13 amino acids. Trimming stripped 6 bases from V and 7 bases from J, with 15 bases between. In DNA form, the CDR3 reads TGTGCCAGCAGGGGACCTTACTCTGGTGAAGCTTTCTTT. This codes for CASRGPYSGEAFF.

The rearrangement joins TRBV2 to TRBJ1-2; no firm D call. Germline V CDR1 and CDR2: SNHLY, FYNNEI. CDR3 length equals 13 residues. Here the CDR3 reads CARSSDKDYGYTF. Here the CDR3 DNA reads TGTGCACGAAGTAGCGACAAGGACTATGGCTACACCTTC.

CDR3 amino acids: CASSAFPPSGSTTGELFF. The CDR3 region has the DNA TGTGCCAGCAGCGCCTTCCCCCCTAGCGGGAGTACGACCGGGGAGCTGTTTTTT. The chain links TRBV9 to TRBJ2-2; 10 positions agree with TRBD2. The junction had 13 bases not matched to a gene; V was cut back by 3 bases and J by 5 bases. CDR1 is SGDLS and CDR2 is YYNGEE in the germline V gene. The CDR3 loop spans 18 amino acids.

V gene TRBV5-1 combines with J gene TRBJ1-1; D is unresolved. This CDR3 is 17 amino acids long. The ends were cut back, 4 bases at V and 3 bases at J, with 22 bases in the middle. The germline V gene has CDR1 SGHRS and CDR2 YFSETQ. CDR3 in amino acids: CASSGVGGPPADTEAFF. The CDR3 DNA follows: TGCGCCAGCAGCGGGGTGGGAGGGCCCCCTGCGGACACTGAAGCTTTCTTT. Full variable domain (rest looked up from reference TRBV5-1 and TRBJ1-1): KAGVTQTPRYLIKTRGQQVTLSCSPISGHRSVSWYQQTPGQGLQFLFEYFSETQRNKGNFPGRFSGRQFSNSRSEMNVSTLELGDSALYLCASSGVGGPPADTEAFFGQGTRLTVV.

The chain joins TRBV4-2 to TRBJ1-2, with unresolved D. CDR1 and CDR2 (germline): LGHNA, YNFKEQ. This CDR3 region has 17 residues. V shed 0 bases and J shed 5 bases, with 19 bases lying between them. The CDR3 bases are TGTGCCAGCAGCCAAGATCCCGGAGGCACGATGGCGTATGGCTACACCTTC. It yields the protein CASSQDPGGTMAYGYTF.